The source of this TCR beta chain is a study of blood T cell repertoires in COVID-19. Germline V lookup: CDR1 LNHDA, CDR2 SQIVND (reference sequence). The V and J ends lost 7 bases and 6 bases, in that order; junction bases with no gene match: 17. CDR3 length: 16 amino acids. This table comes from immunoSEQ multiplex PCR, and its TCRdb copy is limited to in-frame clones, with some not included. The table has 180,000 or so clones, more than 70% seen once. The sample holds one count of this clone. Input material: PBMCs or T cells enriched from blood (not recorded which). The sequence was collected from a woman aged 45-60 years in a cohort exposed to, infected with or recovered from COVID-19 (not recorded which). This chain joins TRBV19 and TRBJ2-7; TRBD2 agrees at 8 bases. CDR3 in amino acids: CASTIAAGGLATEQYF. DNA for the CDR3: TGTGCCAGTACTATCGCGGCGGGAGGTTTAGCCACCGAGCAGTACTTC.